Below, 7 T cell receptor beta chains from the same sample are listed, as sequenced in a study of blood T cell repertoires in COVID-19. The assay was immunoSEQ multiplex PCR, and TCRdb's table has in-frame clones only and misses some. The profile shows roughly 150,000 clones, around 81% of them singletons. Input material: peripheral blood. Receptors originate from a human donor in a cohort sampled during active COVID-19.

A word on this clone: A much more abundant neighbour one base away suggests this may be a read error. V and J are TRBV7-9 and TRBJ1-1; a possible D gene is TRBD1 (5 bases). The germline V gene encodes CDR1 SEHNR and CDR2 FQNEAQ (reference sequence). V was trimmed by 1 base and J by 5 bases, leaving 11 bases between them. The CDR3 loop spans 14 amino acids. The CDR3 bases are TGTGCCAGCAGCTTAGGGCAGGGCAGGACTGAAGCTTTCTTT. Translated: CASSLGQGRTEAFF.

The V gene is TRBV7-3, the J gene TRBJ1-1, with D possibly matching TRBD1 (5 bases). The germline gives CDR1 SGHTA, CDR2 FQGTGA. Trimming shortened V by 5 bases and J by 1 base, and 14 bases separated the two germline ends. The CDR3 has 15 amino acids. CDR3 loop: CASSPREGRNTEAFF. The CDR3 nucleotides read TGTGCCAGCAGCCCTAGGGAGGGGAGGAACACTGAAGCTTTCTTT.

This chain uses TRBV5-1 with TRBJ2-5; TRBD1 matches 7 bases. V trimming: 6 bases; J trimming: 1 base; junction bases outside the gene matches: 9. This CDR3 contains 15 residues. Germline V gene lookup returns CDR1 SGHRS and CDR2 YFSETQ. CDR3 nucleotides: TGCGCCAGCAACCCCTCGGGACAGCTCCAAGAGACCCAGTACTTC. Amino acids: CASNPSGQLQETQYF.

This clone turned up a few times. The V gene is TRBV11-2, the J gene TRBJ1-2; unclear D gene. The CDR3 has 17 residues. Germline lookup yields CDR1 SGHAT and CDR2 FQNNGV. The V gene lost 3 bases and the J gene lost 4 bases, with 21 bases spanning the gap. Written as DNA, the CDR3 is TGTGCCAGCAGCTTCCCCCCCGGCGCATCACGGGGCTATGGCTACACCTTC. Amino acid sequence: CASSFPPGASRGYGYTF.

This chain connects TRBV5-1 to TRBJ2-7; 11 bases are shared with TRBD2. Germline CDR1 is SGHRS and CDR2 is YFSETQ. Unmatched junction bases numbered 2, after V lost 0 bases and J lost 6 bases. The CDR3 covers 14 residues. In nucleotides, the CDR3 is TGCGCCAGCAGCTTGGACGGGACTAGCGGCGAGCAGTACTTC. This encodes CASSLDGTSGEQYF.

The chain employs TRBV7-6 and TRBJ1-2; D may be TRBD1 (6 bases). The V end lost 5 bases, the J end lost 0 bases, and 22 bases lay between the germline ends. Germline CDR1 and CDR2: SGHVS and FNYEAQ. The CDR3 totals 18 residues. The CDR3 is CASSATLTGTAPNYGYTF. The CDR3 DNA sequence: TGTGCCAGCAGCGCGACCCTTACAGGGACCGCTCCTAACTATGGCTACACCTTC.

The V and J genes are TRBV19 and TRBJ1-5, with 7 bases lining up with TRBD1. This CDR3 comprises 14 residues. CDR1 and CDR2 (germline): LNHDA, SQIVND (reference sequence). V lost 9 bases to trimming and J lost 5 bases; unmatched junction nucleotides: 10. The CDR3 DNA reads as TGTGCCAGCCGATCGGGACAGACCTATCAGCCCCAGCATTTT. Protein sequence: CASRSGQTYQPQHF.